The 20 T cell receptor beta chains reported below all come from one sample, sequenced in a study of cytotoxic CD8 clonotypes in ibrutinib-treated CLL. TCRdb's table, derived via immunoSEQ multiplex PCR, lists solely in-frame clones and lacks some. The sample holds 100,000 to 150,000 clones, over 75% seen once. Sequencing used PBMCs, obtained after 24 months of ibrutinib treatment. The receptor set was obtained from a human donor with chronic lymphocytic leukemia.

V usage is TRBV6-6 and J usage is TRBJ1-3; D uncertain. This CDR3 comprises 14 residues. CDR1 and CDR2 (germline): MNHNY, SVGAGI (reference sequence). V was cut by 2 bases and J by 2 bases, with 7 bases left in between. For the CDR3, the DNA is TGTGCCAGCAGTTACAGGACGGCTGGAAACACCATATATTTT. Its translation: CASSYRTAGNTIYF.

V gene TRBV7-2 combines with J gene TRBJ2-2, with unresolved D. The CDR3 runs 14 residues. Between the trimmed V and J ends, which lost 3 bases and 1 base, there was a span of 6 bases. CDR1 and CDR2 (germline): SGHTA, FQGNSA. CDR3 DNA sequence: TGTGCCAGCAGCTTGCACCTGAACACCGGGGAGCTGTTTTTT. It yields the protein CASSLHLNTGELFF.

The rearrangement links TRBV30 to TRBJ1-4; D remains unclear. Germline V gene data show CDR1 as GTSNPN and CDR2 as SVGIG (reference sequence). CDR3 length: 17 amino acids. Trimming removed 0 bases at V and 3 bases at J, with 17 bases between. CDR3 DNA: TGTGCCTGGAGTGTGCGAAGGATCCCAACTTCTAATGAAAAACTGTTTTTT. Translating gives CAWSVRRIPTSNEKLFF.

V and J are TRBV7-2 and TRBJ1-1, with TRBD1 matching over 8 bases. The germline V gene encodes CDR1 SGHTA and CDR2 FQGNSA. With 5 bases clipped from V and 11 bases from J, the junction kept 10 bases outside the gene matches. This CDR3 comprises 13 residues. The CDR3 reads CASSLRGRDNAFF. DNA of the CDR3: TGTGCCAGCAGCCTCAGGGGGCGCGATAATGCTTTCTTT.

This chain joins TRBV27 and TRBJ2-3, with 12 bases identical to TRBD1. Germline loops: CDR1 MNHEY, CDR2 SMNVEV (reference sequence). The J segment lost 7 bases and the V segment lost 4 bases, leaving 6 bases of the junction unmatched. This CDR3 is built from 15 residues. CDR3 sequence: CASSSRDRGRYTQYF. CDR3 sequence (DNA): TGTGCCAGCAGTTCGCGGGACAGGGGGCGGTATACGCAGTATTTT.

V usage is TRBV5-1 and J usage is TRBJ2-2; 8 bases are a match to TRBD1. CDR1 and CDR2 (germline): SGHRS, YFSETQ. There are 14 residues in the CDR3. The trim removed 7 bases at V and 5 bases at J, leaving 7 bases unmatched. In nucleotides, the CDR3 is TGCGCCAGCCGGGGGACAGGAAGAACCGGGGAGCTGTTTTTT. Translating it yields CASRGTGRTGELFF.

V gene TRBV7-2 combines with J gene TRBJ1-1; TRBD1 aligns across 7 bases. Germline V gives CDR1 SGHTA, CDR2 FQGNSA. The CDR3 extends over 14 amino acids. V lost 6 bases, J lost 5 bases, and 9 bases stayed unmatched. This CDR3 reads CASRTYRGETEAFF. As DNA, the CDR3 is TGTGCCAGCAGGACCTACAGGGGTGAAACTGAAGCTTTCTTT.

V and J are TRBV2 and TRBJ2-4; D might be TRBD1 (8 bases). The V and J ends lost 6 bases and 9 bases respectively, with 18 bases between them. This CDR3 contains 14 residues. CDR1 and CDR2 from the germline V gene are SNHLY and FYNNEI. The CDR3 DNA reads TGTGCCAGCAGCCCCAAGACAGGGGAGGGCATTCAGTACTTC. Translated, it gives CASSPKTGEGIQYF. The full variable domain, with the rest looked up from reference TRBV2 and TRBJ2-4, is EPEVTQTPSHQVTQMGQEVILRCVPISNHLYFYWYRQILGQKVEFLVSFYNNEISEKSEIFDDQFSVERPDGSNFTLKIRSTKLEDSAMYFCASSPKTGEGIQYFGAGTRLSVL.

In this sample, this clone turned up a few times. This sequence joins TRBV27 and TRBJ2-1, with TRBD1 matching 9 bases. J lost 4 bases, V lost 7 bases, and 11 bases had no gene match. Germline CDR1 reads MNHEY; CDR2 reads SMNVEV (reference sequence). The CDR3 sequence is 16 residues long. CDR3 residues: CASTTITGQGYNEQFF. The CDR3 coding sequence is TGTGCCAGCACCACCATCACGGGACAGGGTTACAATGAGCAGTTCTTC.

The rearrangement links TRBV20-1 to TRBJ2-7, with TRBD2 as a possible D gene (6 bases). Germline V CDR1 and CDR2: DFQATT, SNEGSKA (reference sequence). The CDR3 consists of 11 residues. V lost 5 bases to trimming and J lost 4 bases, with 9 bases between them. The CDR3 loop is CSAAGGYEQYF. CDR3 coding DNA: TGCAGTGCTGCCGGGGGTTACGAGCAGTACTTC.

The rearrangement uses TRBV12-5 and TRBJ2-1; 8 bases line up with TRBD2. The CDR3 totals 15 residues. The germline CDR1 and CDR2 sequences are LGHNT and FRNRAP. Unmatched junction bases numbered 15, after V lost 7 bases and J lost 10 bases. In DNA form, the CDR3 reads TGTGCTAGTGCCCAACAAGGCGGGGGGCGAGGGGAGCAGTTCTTC. The encoded protein is CASAQQGGGRGEQFF.

The CDR3 reads CATSSPGTGDVTDTQYF. CDR3 nucleotides: TGTGCCACCAGCAGCCCCGGGACAGGCGACGTCACAGATACGCAGTATTTT. V is TRBV15 and J is TRBJ2-3, with 8 bases that match TRBD1. Germline values: CDR1 LNHNV, CDR2 YYDKDF (reference sequence). V trimming: 3 bases; J trimming: 2 bases; junction bases outside the gene matches: 10. The CDR3 loop spans 17 amino acids.

J is TRBJ2-2 and V is TRBV28; 7 positions agree with TRBD1. The V gene's germline CDR1 is MDHEN and CDR2 SYDVKM. With 7 bases clipped from V and 3 bases from J, the junction kept 2 bases outside the gene matches. The CDR3 covers 13 residues. Here the CDR3 reads CASKGQHTGELFF. For the CDR3, the DNA is TGTGCCAGCAAGGGACAGCACACCGGGGAGCTGTTTTTT.

This clone was seen only a few times. V usage is TRBV30 and J usage is TRBJ1-1; D is ambiguous. With 4 bases removed from V and 0 bases from J, the gap between germline ends came to 12 bases. CDR3 size: 14 residues. The V gene's germline CDR1 is GTSNPN and CDR2 SVGIG (reference sequence). CDR3 amino acids: CAWKSTGLNTEAFF. The CDR3 DNA follows: TGTGCCTGGAAATCAACGGGATTGAACACTGAAGCTTTCTTT.

This chain joins TRBV6-1 and TRBJ2-3, with unresolved D. The ends were cut back, 2 bases at V and 3 bases at J, with 15 bases in the middle. CDR1 MNHNS and CDR2 SASEGT come from the germline V gene. This CDR3 has 16 residues. CDR3 sequence reads: CASSERAVPRTDTQYF. The CDR3, as DNA: TGTGCCAGCAGTGAAAGGGCAGTTCCAAGAACAGATACGCAGTATTTT.

The chain links TRBV4-1 to TRBJ2-7; 12 bases are a match to TRBD2. The CDR3 sequence is 16 residues long. CDR1 and CDR2 from the germline V gene are MGHRA and YSYEKL. The trim removed 3 bases at V and 1 base at J, leaving 4 bases unmatched. The CDR3 here is CASSHPLAGGSYEQYF. The CDR3 nucleotides read TGCGCCAGCAGCCACCCACTAGCGGGAGGTTCCTACGAGCAGTACTTC.

V is TRBV9 and J is TRBJ2-3; no definite D call. V dropped 0 bases and J dropped 1 base, with 0 bases sitting between them. This CDR3 is built from 12 residues. Germline CDR1 and CDR2: SGDLS and YYNGEE. The CDR3 DNA reads as TGTGCCAGCAGCGTAGGCACAGATACGCAGTATTTT. Its translation is CASSVGTDTQYF.

The chain combines TRBV10-3 with TRBJ2-3, with 8 bases fitting TRBD2. This CDR3 region has 13 residues. CDR1 and CDR2 (germline): ENHRY, SYGVKD. Unmatched junction bases numbered 7, after V lost 7 bases and J lost 7 bases. The CDR3 coding sequence is TGTGCCATCAAACTAGCGGCCACTAATACGCAGTATTTT. Protein product: CAIKLAATNTQYF.

DNA of the CDR3: TGCGCCAGCAGCTTGCGGCAGAGCCAAGAGACCCAGTACTTC. Translating gives CASSLRQSQETQYF. J is TRBJ2-5 and V is TRBV5-1, with D unclear. The CDR3 is 14 residues long. From germline, CDR1 is SGHRS and CDR2 YFSETQ. V was clipped by 1 base and J by 1 base, with 8 bases between them.

The chain combines TRBV19 with TRBJ2-1; the match to TRBD2 covers 12 bases. CDR3 size: 18 residues. Germline CDR1 and CDR2: LNHDA and SQIVND (reference sequence). Trimming removed 6 bases from V and 1 base from J; junction bases left unmatched: 10. CDR3 protein: CASRASGGVGASYNEQFF. The CDR3 coding sequence is TGTGCCAGTAGGGCTAGCGGGGGGGTAGGAGCATCCTACAATGAGCAGTTCTTC.